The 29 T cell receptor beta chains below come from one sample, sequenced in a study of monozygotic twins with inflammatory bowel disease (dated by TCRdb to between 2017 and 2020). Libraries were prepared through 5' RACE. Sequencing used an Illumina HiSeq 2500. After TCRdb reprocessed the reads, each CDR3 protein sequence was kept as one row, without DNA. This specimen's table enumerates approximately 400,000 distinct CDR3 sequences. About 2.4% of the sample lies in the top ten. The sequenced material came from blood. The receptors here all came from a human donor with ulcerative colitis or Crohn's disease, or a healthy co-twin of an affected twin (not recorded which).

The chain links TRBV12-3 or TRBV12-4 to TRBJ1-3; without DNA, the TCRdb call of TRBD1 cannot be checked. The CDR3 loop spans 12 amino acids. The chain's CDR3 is CASNKGQKAIYF.

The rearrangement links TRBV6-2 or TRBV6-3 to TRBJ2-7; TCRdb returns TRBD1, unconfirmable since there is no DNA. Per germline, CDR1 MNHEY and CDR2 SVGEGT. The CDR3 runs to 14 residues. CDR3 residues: CASTHGAVTYEQYF.

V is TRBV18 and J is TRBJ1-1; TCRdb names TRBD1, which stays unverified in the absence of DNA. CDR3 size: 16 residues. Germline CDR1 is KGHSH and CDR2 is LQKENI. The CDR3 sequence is CASSTAGTGVRTEAFF.

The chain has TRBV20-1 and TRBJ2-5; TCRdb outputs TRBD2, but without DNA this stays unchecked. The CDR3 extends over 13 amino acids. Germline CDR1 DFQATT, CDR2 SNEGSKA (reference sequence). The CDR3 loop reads CSAPPPVGETQYF.

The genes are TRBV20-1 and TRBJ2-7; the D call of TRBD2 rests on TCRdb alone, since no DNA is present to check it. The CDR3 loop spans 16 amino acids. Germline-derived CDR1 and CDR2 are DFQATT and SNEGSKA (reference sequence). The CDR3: CSAREFGRDYSYEQYF.

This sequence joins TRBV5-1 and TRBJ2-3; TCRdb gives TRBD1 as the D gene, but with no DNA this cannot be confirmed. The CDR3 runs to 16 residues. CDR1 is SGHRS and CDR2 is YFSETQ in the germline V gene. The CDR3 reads CASSLAGQAIADTQYF.

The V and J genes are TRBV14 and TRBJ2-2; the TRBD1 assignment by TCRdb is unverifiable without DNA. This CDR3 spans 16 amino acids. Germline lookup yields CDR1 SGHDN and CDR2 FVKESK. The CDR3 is CASSQIGGPLAGELFF.

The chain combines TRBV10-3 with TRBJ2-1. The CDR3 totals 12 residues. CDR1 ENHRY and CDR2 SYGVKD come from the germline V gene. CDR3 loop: CAISGNGNEQFF.

The CDR3 is CSARVQGAGGNTIYF. The chain combines TRBV20-1 with TRBJ1-3; as DNA is missing, the TRBD1 call by TCRdb cannot be tested. CDR1 and CDR2 from the germline V gene are DFQATT and SNEGSKA (reference sequence). The CDR3 is made up of 15 amino acids.

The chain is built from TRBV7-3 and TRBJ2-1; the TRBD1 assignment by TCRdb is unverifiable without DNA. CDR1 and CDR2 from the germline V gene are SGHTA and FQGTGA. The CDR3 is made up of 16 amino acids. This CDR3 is CASSLIPSNFGGEQFF.

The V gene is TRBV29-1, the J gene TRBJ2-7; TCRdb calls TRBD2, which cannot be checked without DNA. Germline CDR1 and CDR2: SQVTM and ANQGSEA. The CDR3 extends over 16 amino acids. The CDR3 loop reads CSAPHLPGTSSYEQYF.

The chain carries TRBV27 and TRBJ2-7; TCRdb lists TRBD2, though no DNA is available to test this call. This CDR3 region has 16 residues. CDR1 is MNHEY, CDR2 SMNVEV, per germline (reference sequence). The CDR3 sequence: CASSLSLAGVFHEQYF.

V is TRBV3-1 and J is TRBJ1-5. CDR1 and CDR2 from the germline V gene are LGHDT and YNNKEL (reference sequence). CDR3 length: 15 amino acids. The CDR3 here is CASSQAGNPNQPQHF.

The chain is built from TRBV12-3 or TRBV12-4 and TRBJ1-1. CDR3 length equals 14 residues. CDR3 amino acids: CASRVTRLNTEAFF.

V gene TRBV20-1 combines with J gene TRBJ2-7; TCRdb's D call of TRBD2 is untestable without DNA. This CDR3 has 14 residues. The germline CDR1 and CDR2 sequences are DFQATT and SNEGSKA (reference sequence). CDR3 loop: CSASGGRPRYEQYF.

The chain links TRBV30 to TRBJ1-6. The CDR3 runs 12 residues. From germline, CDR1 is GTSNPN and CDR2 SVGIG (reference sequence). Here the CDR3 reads CAWSAKNSPLHF.

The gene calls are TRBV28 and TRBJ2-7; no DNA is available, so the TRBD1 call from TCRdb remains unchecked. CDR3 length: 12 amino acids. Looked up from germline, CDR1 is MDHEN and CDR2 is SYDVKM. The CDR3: CASSFRGVEQYF.

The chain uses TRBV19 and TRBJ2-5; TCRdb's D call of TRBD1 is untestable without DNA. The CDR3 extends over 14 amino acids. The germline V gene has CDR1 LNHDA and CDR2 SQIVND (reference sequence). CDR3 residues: CASNSGSPRETQYF.

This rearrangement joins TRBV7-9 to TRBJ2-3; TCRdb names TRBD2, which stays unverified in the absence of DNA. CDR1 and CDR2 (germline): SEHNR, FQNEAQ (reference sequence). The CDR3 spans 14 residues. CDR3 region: CASTPSGSTDTQYF.

The CDR3 reads CASSMERRGTGELFF. The chain recombines TRBV5-4 with TRBJ2-2; TCRdb selects TRBD1, and the lack of DNA leaves this call unchecked. The length of the CDR3 is 15 residues. Germline-derived CDR1 and CDR2 are SGHNT and YYREEE (reference sequence).

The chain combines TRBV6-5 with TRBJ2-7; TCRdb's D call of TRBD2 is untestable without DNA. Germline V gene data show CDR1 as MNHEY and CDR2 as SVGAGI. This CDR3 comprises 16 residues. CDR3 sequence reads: CASSYSGLAGGYEQYF.

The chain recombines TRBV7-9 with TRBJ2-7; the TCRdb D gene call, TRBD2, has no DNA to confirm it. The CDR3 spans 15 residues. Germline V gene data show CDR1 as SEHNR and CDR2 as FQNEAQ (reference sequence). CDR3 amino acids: CASSPRTSGRSEQYF.

CDR3 sequence reads: CASSERGSYTDTQYF. J is TRBJ2-3 and V is TRBV2. The length of the CDR3 is 15 residues. The germline V gene has CDR1 SNHLY and CDR2 FYNNEI.

The CDR3 here is CSAGLRATDTQYF. V and J are TRBV29-1 and TRBJ2-3; TCRdb gives TRBD2 as the D gene, but with no DNA this cannot be confirmed. CDR1 is SQVTM, CDR2 ANQGSEA, per germline. The length of the CDR3 is 13 residues.

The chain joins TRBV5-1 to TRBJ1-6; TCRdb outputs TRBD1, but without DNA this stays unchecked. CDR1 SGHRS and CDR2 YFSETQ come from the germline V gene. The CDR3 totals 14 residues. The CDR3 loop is CASSQTGGNSPLHF.

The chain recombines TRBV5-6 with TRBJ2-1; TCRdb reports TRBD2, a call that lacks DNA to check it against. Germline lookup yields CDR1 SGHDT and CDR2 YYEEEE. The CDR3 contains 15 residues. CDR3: CASSRGLDNQHEQFF.

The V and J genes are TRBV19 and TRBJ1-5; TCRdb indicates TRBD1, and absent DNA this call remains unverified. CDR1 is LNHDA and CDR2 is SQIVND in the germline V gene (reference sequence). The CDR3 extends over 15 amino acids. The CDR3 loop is CASSLEDRSNQPQHF.

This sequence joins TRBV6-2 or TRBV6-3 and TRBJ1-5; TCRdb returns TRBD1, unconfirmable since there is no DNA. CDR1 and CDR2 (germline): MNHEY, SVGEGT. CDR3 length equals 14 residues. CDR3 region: CATERGDGNQPQHF.

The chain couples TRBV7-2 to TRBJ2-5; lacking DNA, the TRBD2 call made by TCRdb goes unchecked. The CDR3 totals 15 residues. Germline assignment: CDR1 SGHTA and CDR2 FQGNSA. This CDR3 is CASSPHQLEGETQYF.